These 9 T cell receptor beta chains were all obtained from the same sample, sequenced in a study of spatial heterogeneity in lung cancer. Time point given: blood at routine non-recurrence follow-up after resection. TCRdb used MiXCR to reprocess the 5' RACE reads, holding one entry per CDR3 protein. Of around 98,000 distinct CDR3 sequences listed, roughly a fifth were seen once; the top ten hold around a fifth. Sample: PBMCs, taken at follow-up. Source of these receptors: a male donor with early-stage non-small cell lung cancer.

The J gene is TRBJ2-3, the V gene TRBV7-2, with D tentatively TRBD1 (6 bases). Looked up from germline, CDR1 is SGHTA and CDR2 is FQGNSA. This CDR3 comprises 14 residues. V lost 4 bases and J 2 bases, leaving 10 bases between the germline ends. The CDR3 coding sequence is TGTGCCAGCAGCTGGGACAAGGACACAGATACGCAGTATTTT. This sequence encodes CASSWDKDTDTQYF. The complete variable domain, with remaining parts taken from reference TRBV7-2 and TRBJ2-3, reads GAGVSQSPSNKVTEKGKDVELRCDPISGHTALYWYRQSLGQGLEFLIYFQGNSAPDKSGLPSDRFSAERTGGSVSTLTIQRTQQEDSAVYLCASSWDKDTDTQYFGPGTRLTVL.

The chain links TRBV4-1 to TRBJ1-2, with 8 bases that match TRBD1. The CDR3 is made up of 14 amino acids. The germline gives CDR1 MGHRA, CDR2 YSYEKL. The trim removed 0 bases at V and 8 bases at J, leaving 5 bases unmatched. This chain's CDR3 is CASSQEDRVRGYTF. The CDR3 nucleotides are TGCGCCAGCAGCCAAGAGGACAGGGTACGAGGCTACACCTTC.

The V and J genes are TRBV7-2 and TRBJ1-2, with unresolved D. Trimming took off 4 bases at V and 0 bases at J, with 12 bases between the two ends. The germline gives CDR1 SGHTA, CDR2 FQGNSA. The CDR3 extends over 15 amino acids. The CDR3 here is CASSSTRASNYGYTF. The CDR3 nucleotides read TGTGCCAGCAGCTCCACGAGGGCGTCTAACTATGGCTACACCTTC.

The CDR3 is CASSFNRGNEQYF. The DNA of the CDR3 is TGTGCCAGTAGTTTTAACAGGGGCAACGAGCAGTACTTC. V and J are TRBV19 and TRBJ2-7; 7 positions agree with TRBD1. With V trimmed by 5 bases and J by 5 bases, 6 bases remained unmatched. From germline, CDR1 is LNHDA and CDR2 SQIVND (reference sequence). The CDR3 has 13 residues. Drawing the rest from reference TRBV19 and TRBJ2-7, the complete variable domain is DGGITQSPKYLFRKEGQNVTLSCEQNLNHDAMYWYRQDPGQGLRLIYYSQIVNDFQKGDIAEGYSVSREKKESFPLTVTSAQKNPTAFYLCASSFNRGNEQYFGPGTRLTVT.

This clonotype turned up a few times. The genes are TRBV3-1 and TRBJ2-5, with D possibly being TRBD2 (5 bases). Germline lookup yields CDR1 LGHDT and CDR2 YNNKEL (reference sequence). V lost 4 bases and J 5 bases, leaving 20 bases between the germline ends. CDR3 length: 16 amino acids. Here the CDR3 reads CASSPLRGRFGETQYF. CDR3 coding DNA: TGTGCCAGCAGCCCTCTTCGGGGTCGGTTTGGGGAGACCCAGTACTTC.

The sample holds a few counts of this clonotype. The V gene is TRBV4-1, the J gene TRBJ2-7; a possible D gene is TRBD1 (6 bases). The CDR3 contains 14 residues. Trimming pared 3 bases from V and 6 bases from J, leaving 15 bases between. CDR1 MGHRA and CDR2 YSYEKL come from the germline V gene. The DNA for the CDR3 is TGCGCCAGCAGCCAGGCATTGGGGGCCGGCGAGCAGTACTTC. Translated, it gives CASSQALGAGEQYF.

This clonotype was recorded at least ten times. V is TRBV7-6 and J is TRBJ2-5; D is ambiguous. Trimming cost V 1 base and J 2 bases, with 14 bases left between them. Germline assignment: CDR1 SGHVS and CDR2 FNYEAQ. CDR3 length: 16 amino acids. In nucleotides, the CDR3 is TGTGCCAGCAGCTTAGTGACCAACACCGGACAAGAGACCCAGTACTTC. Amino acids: CASSLVTNTGQETQYF.

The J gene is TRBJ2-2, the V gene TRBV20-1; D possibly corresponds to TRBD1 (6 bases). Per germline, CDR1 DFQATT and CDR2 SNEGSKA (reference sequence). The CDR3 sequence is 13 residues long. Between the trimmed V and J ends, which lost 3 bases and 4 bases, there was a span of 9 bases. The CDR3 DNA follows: TGCAGTGCTAGCAGGGGCCCCACCGGGGAGCTGTTTTTT. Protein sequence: CSASRGPTGELFF.

DNA for the CDR3: TGCGCCAGCAGTTCGGACAGTAGTTTGAATGAGCAGTTCTTC. Translation: CASSSDSSLNEQFF. This rearrangement joins TRBV10-1 to TRBJ2-1, with D perhaps matching TRBD1 (6 bases). CDR1 and CDR2 from the germline V gene are WNHNN and SYGVQD (reference sequence). V shed 5 bases and J shed 7 bases, with 15 bases lying between them. The CDR3 loop spans 14 amino acids.